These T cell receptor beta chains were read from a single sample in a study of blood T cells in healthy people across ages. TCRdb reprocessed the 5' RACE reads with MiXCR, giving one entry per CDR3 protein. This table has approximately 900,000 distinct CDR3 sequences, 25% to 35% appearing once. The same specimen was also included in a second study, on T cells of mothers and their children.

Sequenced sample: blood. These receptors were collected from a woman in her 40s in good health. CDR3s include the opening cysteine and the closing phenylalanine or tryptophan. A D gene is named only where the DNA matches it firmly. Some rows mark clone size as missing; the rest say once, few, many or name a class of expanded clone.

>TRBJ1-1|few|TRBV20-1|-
TGCAGTGCCCATGGTGGTCAAAACACTGAAGCTTTCTTT
CSAHGGQNTEAFF
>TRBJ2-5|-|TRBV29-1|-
TGCAGCGTTGGGCCGGACGGGACCCAGTACTTC
CSVGPDGTQYF
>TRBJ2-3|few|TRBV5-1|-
TGCGCCTGCAGCCAGAGCACAGATACGCAGTATTTT
CACSQSTDTQYF
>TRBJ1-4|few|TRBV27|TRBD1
TGTGCCAGCAGTTTATTCGGGACAGGGCGAGAAAAACTGTTTTTT
CASSLFGTGREKLFF
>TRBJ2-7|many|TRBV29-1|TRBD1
TGCAGCGTTGAGGACAGGGGGCTATCGGGTGAGCAGTACTTC
CSVEDRGLSGEQYF
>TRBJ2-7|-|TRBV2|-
TGTGCCAGCACTACGACTCTAGTGGAGTACTTC
CASTTTLVEYF
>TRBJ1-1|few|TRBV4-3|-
TGCGCCAGCAGCCAAGAGCGGAGGAACGCTGAAGCTTTCTTT
CASSQERRNAEAFF
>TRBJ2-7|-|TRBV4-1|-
TGCGCCAGCAGCCAAGCCTCCGAGAGTTCCCCAACCTACGAGCAGTACTTC
CASSQASESSPTYEQYF
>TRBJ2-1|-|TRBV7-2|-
TGTGCCAGCAGCCCTTCCTCTAGAAATGAGCAGTTCTTC
CASSPSSRNEQFF
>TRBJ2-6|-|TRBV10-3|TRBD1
TGTGCCATCAGTGAGGTGCCTCCGGGACAGACGACTGGGGCCAACGTCCTGACTTTC
CAISEVPPGQTTGANVLTF
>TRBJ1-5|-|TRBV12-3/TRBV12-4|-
TGTGCCAGCACCCCCGGTGGAGTCAATCAGCCCCAGCATTTT
CASTPGGVNQPQHF
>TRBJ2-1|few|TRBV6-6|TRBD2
TGTGCCAGCAGTATTGCACTAGCGGGGGGTCTGAATGAGCAGTTCTTC
CASSIALAGGLNEQFF
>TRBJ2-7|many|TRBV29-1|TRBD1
TGCAGCGTTGAAGCAGGGACAGTCTTCTCCTACGAGCAGTACTTC
CSVEAGTVFSYEQYF
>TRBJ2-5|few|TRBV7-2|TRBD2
TGTGCCAGCAGTTCCGATAGCGGGGGGCCCCGGGAGACCCAGTACTTC
CASSSDSGGPRETQYF
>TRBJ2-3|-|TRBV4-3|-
TGCGCCAGCAGCCAAGATGGAAGAAAAGGTACTAGCACAGATACGCAGTATTTT
CASSQDGRKGTSTDTQYF
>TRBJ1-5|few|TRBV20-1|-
TGCAGTGCTAGAGATCCCAAGTCCGGGACCTATCAGCCCCAGCATTTT
CSARDPKSGTYQPQHF
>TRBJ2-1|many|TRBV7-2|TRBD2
TGTGCCAGCAGCTTAGTGAGCCGGGGGGGCCGGGAGCAGTTCTTC
CASSLVSRGGREQFF
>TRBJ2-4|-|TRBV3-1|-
TGTGCCAGCAGCCAGCAAAACATTCAGTACTTC
CASSQQNIQYF
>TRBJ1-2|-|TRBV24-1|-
TGTGCCACCAGTGGGGGCAGCTATGGCTACACCTTC
CATSGGSYGYTF
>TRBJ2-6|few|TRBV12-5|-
TGTGCTAGTGGTTCCAGGCCCGTCTCTGGGGCCAACGTCCTGACTTTC
CASGSRPVSGANVLTF
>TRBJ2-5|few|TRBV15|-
TGTGCCACGCGAGACAGGCACAATGGGACCCAGTACTTC
CATRDRHNGTQYF
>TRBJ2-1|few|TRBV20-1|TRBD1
TGCAGTGCTAACCCGTCGGACAGGAGCAACAATGAGCAGTTCTTC
CSANPSDRSNNEQFF
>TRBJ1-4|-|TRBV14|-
TGTGCCAGCAGCCAAGATAACGGGGCGCGGAATGAAAAACTGTTTTTT
CASSQDNGARNEKLFF
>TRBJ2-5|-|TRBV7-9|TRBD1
TGTGCCAGCAGCTTAGGGGGACAGGGGGAAGAGACCCAGTACTTC
CASSLGGQGEETQYF
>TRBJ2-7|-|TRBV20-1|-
TGCAGTGCTAGAATAGCTCGCGTCTACTCCTACGAGCAGTACTTC
CSARIARVYSYEQYF
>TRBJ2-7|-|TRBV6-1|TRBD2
TGTGCCAGCAGTGAACCGGGGGGTAACCCCTACGAGCAGTACTTC
CASSEPGGNPYEQYF
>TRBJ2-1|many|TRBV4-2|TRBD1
TGTGCCAGCAGCCAAGTCCGGACAGGGGGCGCGGGTGGTGAGCAGTTCTTC
CASSQVRTGGAGGEQFF
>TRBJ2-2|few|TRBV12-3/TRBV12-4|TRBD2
TGTGCCAGCAGTTTACGGGGGGGCCACACCGGGGAGCTGTTTTTT
CASSLRGGHTGELFF
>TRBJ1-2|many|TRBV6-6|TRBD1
TGTGCCAGCAGCAAACAGGGGGCGCCTGGCTACACCTTC
CASSKQGAPGYTF
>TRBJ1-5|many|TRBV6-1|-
TGTGCCAGCCATATGACAACCAATCAGCCCCAGCATTTT
CASHMTTNQPQHF
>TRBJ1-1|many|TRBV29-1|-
TGCAGCGTTGAGAGACACCTGAACACTGAAGCTTTCTTT
CSVERHLNTEAFF
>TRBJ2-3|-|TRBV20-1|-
TGCAGTGCCCCCGGGCGGGTGCACACAGATCCGCAGTATTTT
CSAPGRVHTDPQYF
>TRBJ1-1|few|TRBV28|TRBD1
TGTGCCAGTACAGGGGTTATGAACACTGAAGCTTTCTTT
CASTGVMNTEAFF
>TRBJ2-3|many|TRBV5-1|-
TGCGCCAGCAGCTTCCGGAAAGATACGCAGTATTTT
CASSFRKDTQYF
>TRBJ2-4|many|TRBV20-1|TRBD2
TGCAGTGCTAGTAAGACTAGCGGGGTAGCCAAAAACATTCAGTACTTC
CSASKTSGVAKNIQYF
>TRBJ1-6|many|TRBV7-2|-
TGTGCCAGCAGCTTCGTTTCGGGGGGCCCAGGATATAATTCACCCCTCCACTTT
CASSFVSGGPGYNSPLHF
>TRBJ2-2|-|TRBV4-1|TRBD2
TGCGCCAGCAGCCAACTAGCGGGGGCGCCCGGGGAGCTGTTTTTT
CASSQLAGAPGELFF
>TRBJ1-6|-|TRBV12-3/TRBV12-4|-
TGTGCCAACTACCGGGGAACATCTAATTCACCCCTCCACTTT
CANYRGTSNSPLHF
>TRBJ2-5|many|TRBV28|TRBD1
TGTGCCAGCAGACAACGGACAGGGGCCCAACAAGAGACCCAGTACTTC
CASRQRTGAQQETQYF
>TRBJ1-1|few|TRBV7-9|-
TGTGCCAGCATCCGGACGGGCATGAACACTGAAGCTTTCTTT
CASIRTGMNTEAFF
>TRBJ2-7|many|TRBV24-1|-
TGTGCCACCAGTGACTCGACAGATTCCTACGAGCAGTACTTC
CATSDSTDSYEQYF
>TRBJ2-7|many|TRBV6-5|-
TGTGCCAGCACCCGCGAAGGACGTGTCCCCTACGAGCAGTACTTC
CASTREGRVPYEQYF
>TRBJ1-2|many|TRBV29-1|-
TGCAGCGTTCGGGGGGACTATGGCTACACCTTC
CSVRGDYGYTF
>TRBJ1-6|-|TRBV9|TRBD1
TGTGCCGGCAGCGCCCAACAGGGGTATCAGAATTCACCCCTCCACTTT
CAGSAQQGYQNSPLHF
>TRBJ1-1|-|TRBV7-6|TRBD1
TGTGCCAGCAGCGCGGGACAGGAGAACACTGAAGCTTTCTTT
CASSAGQENTEAFF
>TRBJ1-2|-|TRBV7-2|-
TGTGCCAGCAGCTTGAGACAGAACTACTATGGCTACACCTTC
CASSLRQNYYGYTF
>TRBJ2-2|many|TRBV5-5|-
TGTGCCAGCAGCTTGGTGTTGCAGGGAAACACCGGGGAGCTGTTTTTT
CASSLVLQGNTGELFF
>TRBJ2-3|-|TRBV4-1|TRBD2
TGCGCCGGCAGCGTGGGACTAGCCGGGGATACGCAGTATTTT
CAGSVGLAGDTQYF
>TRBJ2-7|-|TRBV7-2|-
TGTGCCAGTCGTACCGGCCGACGGGAGACCTACGAGCAGTACTTC
CASRTGRRETYEQYF
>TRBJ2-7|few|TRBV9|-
TGTGCCAGCAGCCAATTTCTCAGGGGCGAGCAGTACTTC
CASSQFLRGEQYF
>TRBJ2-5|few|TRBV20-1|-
TGCAGTGCACCTATAGGGGAAGAGACCCAGTACTTC
CSAPIGEETQYF
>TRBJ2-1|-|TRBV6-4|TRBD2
TGTGCCAGCAGTGACTTGGCGTCTAGCGGGGCCAATGAGCAGTTCTTC
CASSDLASSGANEQFF
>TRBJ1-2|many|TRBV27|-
TGTGCCAGCAGTTTACAGGGAAATGGCTACACCTTC
CASSLQGNGYTF
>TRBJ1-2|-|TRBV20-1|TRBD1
TGCAGTGTTGAACCCGGGACAGGAATTAAAGGAAGCTATGGCTACACCTTC
CSVEPGTGIKGSYGYTF
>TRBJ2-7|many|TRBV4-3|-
TGCGCCAGCAGCCAAGATCTTGTGAGGAGCGGCCTCTCCTACGAGCAGTACTTC
CASSQDLVRSGLSYEQYF
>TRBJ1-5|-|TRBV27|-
TGTGCCAGCAGTCGTCCCAGGACTTGGGAGCCCCAGCATTTT
CASSRPRTWEPQHF
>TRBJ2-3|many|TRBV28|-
TGTGCCAGCAGTTTGAGGGGCGCAGGGGCGACAGATACGCAGTATTTT
CASSLRGAGATDTQYF
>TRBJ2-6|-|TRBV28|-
TGTGCCAGCAGTCCTGACAACGGGGCCAACGTCCTGACTTTC
CASSPDNGANVLTF
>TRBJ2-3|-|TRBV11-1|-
TGTGCCAGCAGCTTAGGCGATCGCGGTACGCAGTATTTT
CASSLGDRGTQYF